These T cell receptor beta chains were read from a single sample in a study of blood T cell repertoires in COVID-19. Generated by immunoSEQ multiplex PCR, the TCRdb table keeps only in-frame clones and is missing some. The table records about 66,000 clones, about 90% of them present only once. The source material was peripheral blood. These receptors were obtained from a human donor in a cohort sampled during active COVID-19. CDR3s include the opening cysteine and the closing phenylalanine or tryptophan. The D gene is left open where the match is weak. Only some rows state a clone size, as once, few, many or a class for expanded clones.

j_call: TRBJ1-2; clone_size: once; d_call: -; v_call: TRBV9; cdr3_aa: CASSVGQSYYGYTF; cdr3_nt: TGTGCCAGCAGCGTTGGACAGTCCTACTATGGCTACACCTTC
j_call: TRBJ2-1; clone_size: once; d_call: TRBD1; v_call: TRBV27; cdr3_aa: CASMQGASYNEQFF; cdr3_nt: TGTGCCAGCATGCAGGGGGCTAGCTACAATGAGCAGTTCTTC
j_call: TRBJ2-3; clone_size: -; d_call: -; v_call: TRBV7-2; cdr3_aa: CASSVQNTDTQYF; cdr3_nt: TGTGCCAGCAGCGTTCAAAACACAGATACGCAGTATTTT
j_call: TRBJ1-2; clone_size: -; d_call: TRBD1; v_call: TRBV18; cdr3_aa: CASSPGQGIVNYGYTF; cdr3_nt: TGTGCCAGCTCGCCCGGACAGGGGATAGTAAACTATGGCTACACCTTC
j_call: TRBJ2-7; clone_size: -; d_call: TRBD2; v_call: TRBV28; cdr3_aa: CASRAGGAYEQYF; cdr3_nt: TGTGCCAGCAGGGCGGGGGGAGCCTACGAGCAGTACTTC
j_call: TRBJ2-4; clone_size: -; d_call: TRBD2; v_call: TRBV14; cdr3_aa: CASSQTGGRSGFMAKNIQYF; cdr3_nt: TGTGCCAGCAGCCAGACCGGCGGGAGAAGCGGGTTTATGGCCAAAAACATTCAGTACTTC
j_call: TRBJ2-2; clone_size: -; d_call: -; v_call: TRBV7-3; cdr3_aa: CASSLDSNTGELFF; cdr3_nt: TGTGCCAGCAGCTTAGACTCGAACACCGGGGAGCTGTTTTTT
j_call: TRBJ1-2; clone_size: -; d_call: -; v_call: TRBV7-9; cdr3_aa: CASSSDSGYTF; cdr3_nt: TGTGCCAGCAGCTCGGACAGTGGCTACACCTTC
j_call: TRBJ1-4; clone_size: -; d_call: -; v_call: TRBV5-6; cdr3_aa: CASSLVAAGEREKLFF; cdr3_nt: TGTGCCAGCAGCTTGGTAGCTGCAGGGGAAAGGGAAAAACTGTTTTTT
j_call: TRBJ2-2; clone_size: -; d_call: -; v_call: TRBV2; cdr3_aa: CASKLGNAGTGELFF; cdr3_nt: TGTGCCAGCAAACTAGGAAATGCCGGCACCGGGGAGCTGTTTTTT
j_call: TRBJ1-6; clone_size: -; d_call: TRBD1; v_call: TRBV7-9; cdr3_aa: CASSSDPPGQGNSPLHF; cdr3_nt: TGTGCCAGCAGCTCAGACCCCCCAGGACAGGGAAATTCACCCCTCCACTTT
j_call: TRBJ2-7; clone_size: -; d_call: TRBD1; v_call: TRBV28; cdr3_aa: CASTSAGGSYEQYF; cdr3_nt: TGTGCCAGCACCAGTGCAGGGGGCTCCTACGAGCAGTACTTC
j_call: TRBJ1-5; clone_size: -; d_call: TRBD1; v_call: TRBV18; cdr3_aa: CASSLDRGRNQPQHF; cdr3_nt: TGTGCCAGCTCTCTCGACAGGGGGCGGAATCAGCCCCAGCATTTT
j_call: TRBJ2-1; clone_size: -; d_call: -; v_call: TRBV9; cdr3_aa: CASSVDASAGEQFF; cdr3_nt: TGTGCCAGCAGCGTAGACGCTAGCGCTGGTGAGCAGTTCTTC
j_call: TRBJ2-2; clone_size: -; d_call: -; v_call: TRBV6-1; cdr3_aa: CASSEVGGRDTGELFF; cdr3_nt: TGTGCCAGCAGTGAAGTCGGGGGGCGCGACACCGGGGAGCTGTTTTTT
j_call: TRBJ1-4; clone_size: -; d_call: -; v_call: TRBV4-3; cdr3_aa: CASSQEVATNEKLFF; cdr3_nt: TGCGCCAGCAGCCAGGAGGTAGCAACTAATGAAAAACTGTTTTTT
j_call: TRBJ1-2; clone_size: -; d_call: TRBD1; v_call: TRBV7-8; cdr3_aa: CASSLIGQGAYGYTF; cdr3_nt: TGTGCCAGCAGCCTCATAGGGCAGGGGGCTTATGGCTACACCTTC
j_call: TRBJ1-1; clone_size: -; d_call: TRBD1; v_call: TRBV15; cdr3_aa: CATSNGAQGEREAFF; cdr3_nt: TGTGCCACCAGCAACGGGGCACAGGGGGAACGTGAAGCTTTCTTT
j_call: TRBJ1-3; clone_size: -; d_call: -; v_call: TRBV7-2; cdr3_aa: CASSLPGSGNTIYF; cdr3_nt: TGTGCCAGCAGCTTACCGGGGTCTGGAAACACCATATATTTT
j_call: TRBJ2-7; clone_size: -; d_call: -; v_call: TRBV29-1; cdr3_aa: CSVGPTEAAYEQYF; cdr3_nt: TGCAGCGTTGGCCCAACCGAAGCGGCCTACGAGCAGTACTTC
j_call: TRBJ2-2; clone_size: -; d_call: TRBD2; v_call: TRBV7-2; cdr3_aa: CASSFGGLAGGPRTGELFF; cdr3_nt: TGTGCCAGCAGCTTCGGGGGCCTCGCGGGGGGGCCGCGCACCGGGGAGCTGTTTTTT
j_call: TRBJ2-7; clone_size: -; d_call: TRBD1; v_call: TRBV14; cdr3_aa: CASSPWQGAMDEQYF; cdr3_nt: TGTGCCAGCAGCCCTTGGCAGGGGGCGATGGACGAGCAGTACTTC